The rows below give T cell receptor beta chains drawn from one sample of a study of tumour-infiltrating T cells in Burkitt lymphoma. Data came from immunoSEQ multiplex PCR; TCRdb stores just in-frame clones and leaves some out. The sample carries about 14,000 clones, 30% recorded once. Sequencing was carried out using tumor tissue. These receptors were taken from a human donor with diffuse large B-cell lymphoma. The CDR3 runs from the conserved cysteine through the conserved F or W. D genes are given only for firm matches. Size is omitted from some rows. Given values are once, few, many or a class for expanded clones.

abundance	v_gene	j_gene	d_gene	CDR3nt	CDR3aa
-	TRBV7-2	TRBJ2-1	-	TGTGCCAGCAGCAGACCTCCGGGGACCGCCACGGGGAATGAGCAGTTCTTC	CASSRPPGTATGNEQFF
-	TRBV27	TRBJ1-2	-	TGTGCCAGCAGTTACAGGTTACCCTCTAAATATGGCTACACCTTC	CASSYRLPSKYGYTF
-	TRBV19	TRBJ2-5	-	TGTGCCAGTAGTAGTCTCCAAGAGACCCAGTACTTC	CASSSLQETQYF
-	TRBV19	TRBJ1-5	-	TGTGCCAGTAGTAACAGGGTTGGGGCATATAGCAATCAGCCCCAGCATTTT	CASSNRVGAYSNQPQHF
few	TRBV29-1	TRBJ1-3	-	TGCAGCGTTGTTGTCAGGTCCTCTGGAAACACCATATATTTT	CSVVVRSSGNTIYF
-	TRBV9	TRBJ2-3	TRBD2	TGTGCCAGCAGCGGGCCGGGGGGGGCAGATACGCAGTATTTT	CASSGPGGADTQYF
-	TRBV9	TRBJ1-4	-	TGTGCCAGCAGCACGGACAGCAGTGATGAAAAACTGTTTTTT	CASSTDSSDEKLFF
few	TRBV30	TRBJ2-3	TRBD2	TGTGCCCTACAGACTAGCGGGAGTTCAGATACGCAGTATTTT	CALQTSGSSDTQYF
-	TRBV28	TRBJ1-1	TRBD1	TGTGCCAGCAGTTTTCCCTCAAGCCCAAGACAGGGGGCGCCGGAGGAGGACACTGAAGCTTTCTTT	CASSFPSSPRQGAPEEDTEAFF
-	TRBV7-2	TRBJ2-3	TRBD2	TGTGCCAGCAGCTTCCGACTAGCGGAAGGAACAGATACGCAGTATTTT	CASSFRLAEGTDTQYF
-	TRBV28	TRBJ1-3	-	TGTGCCAGCAGTTTTACAGGTGGATCTGGAAACACCATATATTTT	CASSFTGGSGNTIYF
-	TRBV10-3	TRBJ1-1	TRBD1	TGTGCCATCAGCCTCGGGACAGGAGGCGCCGGTGAAGCTTTCTTT	CAISLGTGGAGEAFF
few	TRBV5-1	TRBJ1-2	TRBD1	TGCGCCAGCAGCAGACAGGGTGAAGGCTACACCTTC	CASSRQGEGYTF
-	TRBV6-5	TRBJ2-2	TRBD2	TGTGCCAGCAGTTACGGAGCGGGAGGTGGCACCGGGGAGCTGTTTTTT	CASSYGAGGGTGELFF
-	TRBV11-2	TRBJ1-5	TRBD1	TGTGCCAGCAGCTTATCAGGGGGAAAGCCCCAGCATTTT	CASSLSGGKPQHF
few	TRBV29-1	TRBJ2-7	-	TGCAGCGCTCTCTGGGGGACCTCCTACGAGCAGTACTTC	CSALWGTSYEQYF
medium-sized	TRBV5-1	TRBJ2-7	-	TGCGCCAGCAGCGGAAGTAACACCTACGAGCAGTACTTC	CASSGSNTYEQYF
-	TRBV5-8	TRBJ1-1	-	TGTGCCAGCAGCCCTACAGGGAGGACTGAAGCTTTCTTT	CASSPTGRTEAFF
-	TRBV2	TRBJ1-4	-	TGTGCCAGCACGGCAAGGCCCCCTGCAACTAATGAAAAACTGTTTTTT	CASTARPPATNEKLFF
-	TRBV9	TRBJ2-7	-	TGTGCCAGCAGCGTCCCGGTTGACTACGAGCAGTACTTC	CASSVPVDYEQYF
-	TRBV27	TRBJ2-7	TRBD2	TGTGCCAGCAGTTCTACCGGGACTAGCGGGAGGGCCATGTCCTCCGAGCAGTACTTC	CASSSTGTSGRAMSSEQYF
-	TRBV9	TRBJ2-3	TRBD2	TGTGCCAGCAGCCTCTCCCCGACTAGCGGATCCACGGATACGCAGTATTTT	CASSLSPTSGSTDTQYF
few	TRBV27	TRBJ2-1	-	TGTGCCAGCAGTTCCCCTTTTAATGAGCAGTTCTTC	CASSSPFNEQFF
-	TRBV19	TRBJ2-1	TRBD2	TGTGCCAGTAGTATTGGACTAGGTCGAGATGAGCAGTTCTTC	CASSIGLGRDEQFF
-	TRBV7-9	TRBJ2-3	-	TGTGCCAGCAGCTTAGGAGCGGCAGATACGCAGTATTTT	CASSLGAADTQYF
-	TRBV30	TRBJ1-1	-	TGTGCCTGGAATAACATGAACACTGAAGCTTTCTTT	CAWNNMNTEAFF
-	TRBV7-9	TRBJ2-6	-	TGTGCCAGCAGCTTAGGGGGAGGCTCTGGGGCCAACGTCCTGACTTTC	CASSLGGGSGANVLTF
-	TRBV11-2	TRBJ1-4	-	TGTGCCAGCAGCTTAAGGCCGGACACTAATGAAAAACTGTTTTTT	CASSLRPDTNEKLFF
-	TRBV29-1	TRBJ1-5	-	TGCAGCGCATCCCGGGACCCCAATCAGCCCCAGCATTTT	CSASRDPNQPQHF
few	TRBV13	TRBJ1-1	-	TGTGCCAGCAGCTTAGAGGTCAGGGTGCACACTGAAGCTTTCTTT	CASSLEVRVHTEAFF
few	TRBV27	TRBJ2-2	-	TGTGCCAGCAGTTTGGTGCGGGAGAACACCGGGGAGCTGTTTTTT	CASSLVRENTGELFF
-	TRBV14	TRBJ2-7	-	TGTGCCAGCAGCCAATCCTACGAGCAGTACTTC	CASSQSYEQYF
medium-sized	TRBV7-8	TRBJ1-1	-	TGTGCCAGCAGCCAGGTTCTGAACACTGAAGCTTTCTTT	CASSQVLNTEAFF
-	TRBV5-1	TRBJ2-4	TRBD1	TGCGCCAGCAGCTTGTCAGGACAGGGGTCGCCGAAGTATTACATTCAGTACTTC	CASSLSGQGSPKYYIQYF
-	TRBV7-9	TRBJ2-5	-	TGTGCCAGCAGACCTTCAGGGGCCCCCCAAGAGACCCAGTACTTC	CASRPSGAPQETQYF
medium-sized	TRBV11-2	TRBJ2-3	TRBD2	TGTGCCAGCAGCTTAGTACGGGAGGGGAAAGATACGCAGTATTTT	CASSLVREGKDTQYF
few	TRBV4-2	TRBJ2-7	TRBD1	TGTGCCAGCAGCCGTGGTACAGGGGGAGGCTACGAGCAGTACTTC	CASSRGTGGGYEQYF
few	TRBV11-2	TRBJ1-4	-	TGTGCCAGCAGCTCCATAAGGGGCAGGGGTAATGAAAAACTGTTTTTT	CASSSIRGRGNEKLFF
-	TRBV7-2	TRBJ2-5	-	TGTGCCAGCAGCTTAAATGTAGATGGGACCCAGTACTTC	CASSLNVDGTQYF
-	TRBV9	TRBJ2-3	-	TGTGCCAGCAGCGTAGGGGGAGTGGAAGATACGCAGTATTTT	CASSVGGVEDTQYF
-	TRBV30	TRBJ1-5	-	TGTGCCTGGAGTCACCGGGACAATCAGCCCCAGCATTTT	CAWSHRDNQPQHF
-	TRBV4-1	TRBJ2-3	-	TGCGCCAGCAGCCAAGATGTAGGAGATACGCAGTATTTT	CASSQDVGDTQYF
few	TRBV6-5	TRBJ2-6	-	TGTGCCAGCCGGGACCGCTCTGGGGCCAACGTCCTGACTTTC	CASRDRSGANVLTF
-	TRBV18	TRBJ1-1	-	TGTGCCAGCTCACCACCGGGCGACAGGCGGCGGACTGAAGCTTTCTTT	CASSPPGDRRRTEAFF
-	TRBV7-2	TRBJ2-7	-	TGTGCCAGCAGCTTAGTCGCGCTAGGAACCTCCTACGAGCAGTACTTC	CASSLVALGTSYEQYF